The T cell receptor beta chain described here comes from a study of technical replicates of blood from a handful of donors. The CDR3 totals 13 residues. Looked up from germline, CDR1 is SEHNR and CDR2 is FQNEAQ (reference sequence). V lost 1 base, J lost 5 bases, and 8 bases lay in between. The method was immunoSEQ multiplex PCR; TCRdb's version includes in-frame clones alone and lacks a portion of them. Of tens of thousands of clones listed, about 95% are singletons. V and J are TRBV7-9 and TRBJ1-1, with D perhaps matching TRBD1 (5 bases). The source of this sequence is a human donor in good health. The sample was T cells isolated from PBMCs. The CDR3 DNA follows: TGTGCCAGCAGCTTAGGGGGGAGGACTGAAGCTTTCTTT. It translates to CASSLGGRTEAFF.